This T cell receptor beta chain originates from a study of molecular identifiers for immune sequencing clone quantification. As concerns this clonotype: Its antigen remains unknown. A read error may produce the germline difference seen at one junction end.

Whole-study results and caveats: Clones above 20 RNA copies held over 97% of effector molecules, under 1% in naive cells.

Both previously described methods and listed TCR primers were employed to make bulk TCR libraries. From the PCR reads, TCRdb called clonotypes with MiXCR, one entry per CDR3 protein. The sample comprises approximately 320,000 distinct CDR3 sequences, about 23% of which are singletons, and 0.65% to 0.95% rests with the top ten. Germline V gene data show CDR1 as SGHAT and CDR2 as FQNNGV. The CDR3 spans 15 residues. The TCR originated in a human donor in good health. Some libraries in this study had Jurkat cell RNA spiked in. The chain employs TRBV11-2 and TRBJ1-3; D call uncertain. The sample comprised naive CD8+ T cells from blood, with Jurkat cell RNA spiked in. Subset: FACS-sorted CD8+CD4-CCR7+CD45RA+ naive T cells. CDR3 residues: CASSFLDGPGNPIYF. The CDR3 DNA reads as TGTGCCAGCAGCTTTTTGGATGGGCCTGGAAACCCCATATATTTT.